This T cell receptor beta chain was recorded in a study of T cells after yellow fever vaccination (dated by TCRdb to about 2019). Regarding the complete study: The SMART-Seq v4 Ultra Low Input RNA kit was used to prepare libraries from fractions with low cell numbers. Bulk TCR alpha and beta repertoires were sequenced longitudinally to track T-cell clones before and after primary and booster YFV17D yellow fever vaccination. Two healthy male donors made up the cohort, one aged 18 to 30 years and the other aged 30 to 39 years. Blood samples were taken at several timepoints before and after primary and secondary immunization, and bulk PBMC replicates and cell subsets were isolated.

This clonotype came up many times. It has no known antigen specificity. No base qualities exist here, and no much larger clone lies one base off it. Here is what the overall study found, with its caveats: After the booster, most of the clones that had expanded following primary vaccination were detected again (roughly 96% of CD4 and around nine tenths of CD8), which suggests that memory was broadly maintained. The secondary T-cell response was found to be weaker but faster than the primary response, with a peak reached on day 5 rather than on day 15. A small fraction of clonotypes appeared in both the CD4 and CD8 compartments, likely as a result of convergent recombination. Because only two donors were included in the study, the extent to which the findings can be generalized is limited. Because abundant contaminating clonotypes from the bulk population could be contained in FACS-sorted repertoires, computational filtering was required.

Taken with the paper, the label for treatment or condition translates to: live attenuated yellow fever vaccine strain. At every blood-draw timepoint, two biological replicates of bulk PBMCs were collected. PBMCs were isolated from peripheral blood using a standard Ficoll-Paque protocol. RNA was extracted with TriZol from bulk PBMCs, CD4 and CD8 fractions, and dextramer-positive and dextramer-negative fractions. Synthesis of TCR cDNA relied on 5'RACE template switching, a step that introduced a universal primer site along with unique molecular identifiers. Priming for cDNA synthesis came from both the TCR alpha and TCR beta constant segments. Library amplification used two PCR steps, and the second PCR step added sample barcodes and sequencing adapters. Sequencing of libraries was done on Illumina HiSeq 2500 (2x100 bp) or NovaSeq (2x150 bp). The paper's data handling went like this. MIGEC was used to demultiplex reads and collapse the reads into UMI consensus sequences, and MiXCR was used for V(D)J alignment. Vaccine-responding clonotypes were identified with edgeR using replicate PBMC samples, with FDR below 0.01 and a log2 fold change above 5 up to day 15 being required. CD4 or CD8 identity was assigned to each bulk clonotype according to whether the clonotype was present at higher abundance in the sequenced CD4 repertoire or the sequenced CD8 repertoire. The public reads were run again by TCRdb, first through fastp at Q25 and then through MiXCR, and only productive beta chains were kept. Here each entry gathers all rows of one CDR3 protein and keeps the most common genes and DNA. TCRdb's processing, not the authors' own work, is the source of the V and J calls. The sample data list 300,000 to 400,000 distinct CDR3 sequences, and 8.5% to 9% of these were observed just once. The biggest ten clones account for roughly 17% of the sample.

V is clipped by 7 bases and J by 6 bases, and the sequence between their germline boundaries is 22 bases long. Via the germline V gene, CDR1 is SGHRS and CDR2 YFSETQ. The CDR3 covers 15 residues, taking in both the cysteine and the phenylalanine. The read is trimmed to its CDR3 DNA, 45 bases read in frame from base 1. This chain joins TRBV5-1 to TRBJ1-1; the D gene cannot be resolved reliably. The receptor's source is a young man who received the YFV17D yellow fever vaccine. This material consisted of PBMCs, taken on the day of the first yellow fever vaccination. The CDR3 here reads CASYNRPGRSAEAFF. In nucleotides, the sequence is TGCGCCAGCTACAACCGGCCGGGTCGAAGTGCTGAAGCTTTCTTT.